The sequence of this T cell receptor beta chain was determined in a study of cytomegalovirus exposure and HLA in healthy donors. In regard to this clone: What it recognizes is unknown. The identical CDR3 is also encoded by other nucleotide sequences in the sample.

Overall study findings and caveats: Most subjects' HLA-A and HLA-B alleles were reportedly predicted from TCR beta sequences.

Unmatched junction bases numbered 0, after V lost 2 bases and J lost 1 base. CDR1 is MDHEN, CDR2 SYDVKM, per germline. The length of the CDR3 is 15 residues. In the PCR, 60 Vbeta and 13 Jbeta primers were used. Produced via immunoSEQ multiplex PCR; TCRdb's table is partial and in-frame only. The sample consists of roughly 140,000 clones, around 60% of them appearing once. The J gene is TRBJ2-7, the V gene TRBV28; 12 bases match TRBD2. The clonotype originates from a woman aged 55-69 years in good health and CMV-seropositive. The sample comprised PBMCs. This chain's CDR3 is CASSLGTSGSYEQYF. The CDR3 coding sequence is TGTGCCAGCAGTTTAGGGACTAGCGGGTCCTACGAGCAGTACTTC.